In this sample, the clone carrying this T cell receptor (beta chain) turned up once. In the authors' workflow: Quantification of nucleated cells was approximated via reference gene primer amplification. Assay: immunoSEQ multiplex PCR; the TCRdb copy retains only in-frame clones and omits some. The V and J calls and the clone size are those of that table, but D and trimming were determined from the DNA. The sample has about 240,000 clones; approximately 86% are singletons. The data were obtained in a study of blood T cell repertoires in COVID-19. Turning to the study itself: The samples span acute and convalescent COVID-19 from the United States, Italy and Spain. T cells, B-cell-depleted T cells, or PBMCs supplied cDNA or gDNA.

Sequencing used peripheral blood. The source of this sequence is a man in his sixties who had recovered from COVID-19.

The CDR3: CATSDSYNTGELFF. The DNA of the CDR3 is TGTGCCACCAGTGATTCGTATAACACCGGGGAGCTGTTTTTT. V gene TRBV24-1 combines with J gene TRBJ2-2; D unresolved. The CDR3 extends over 14 amino acids. Per the germline V gene, CDR1 is KGHDR and CDR2 is SFDVKD. Trimming shortened V by 2 bases and J by 2 bases, and 5 bases separated the two germline ends.